The 29 T cell receptor beta chains below were found in one sample sequenced in a study of CD8+ T cells in alopecia areata. It was cDNA, reverse transcribed from extracted RNA, that served as the sequencing template. Assay used: immunoSEQ multiplex PCR; TCRdb lists only in-frame clones, some missing. The table has 250,000 or so clones, about 68% seen once. Here the sequenced sample was CD4+ T cells sorted from blood, taken at week 0. The receptors were sampled from a human donor with alopecia areata.

The V call is TRBV6-5, the J call TRBJ1-1, with D tentatively TRBD1 (5 bases). CDR3 length: 14 residues. The germline V gene encodes CDR1 MNHEY and CDR2 SVGAGI. V lost 4 bases and J lost 1, with 10 bases in between. This chain's CDR3 is CASSSSTANTEAFF. The DNA of the CDR3 is TGTGCCAGCAGTTCCTCGACAGCGAACACTGAAGCTTTCTTT.

The chain employs TRBV30 and TRBJ2-5; perhaps TRBD2 as D (7 bases). V was cut by 4 bases and J by 5 bases, with 17 bases left in between. CDR3 length equals 14 residues. Germline assignment: CDR1 GTSNPN and CDR2 SVGIG (reference sequence). DNA for the CDR3: TGTGCCTGGACTCATACGGGGGGCGTTGAGACCCAGTACTTC. Translation: CAWTHTGGVETQYF. Variable domain in full (rest from reference TRBV30 and TRBJ2-5): SQTIHQWPATLVQPVGSPLSLECTVEGTSNPNLYWYRQAAGRGLQLLFYSVGIGQISSEVPQNLSASRPQDRQFILSSKKLLLSDSGFYLCAWTHTGGVETQYFGPGTRLLVL.

This clone has just one count. The rearrangement uses TRBV30 and TRBJ2-5; 9 bases align to TRBD1. The J call may not be correct, given that the DNA end is closer to TRBJ2-7. Looked up from germline, CDR1 is GTSNPN and CDR2 is SVGIG (reference sequence). The CDR3 has 14 amino acids. In DNA, the CDR3 is TGTGCCTGCTGGGGACAGGGAGGGTCCTACGAGCAGTACTTC. This encodes CACWGQGGSYEQYF.

CDR3 nucleotide sequence: TGCAGCGTTGATCCCCTGTACGGTGGAGAGACCCAGTACTTC. It is translated as CSVDPLYGGETQYF. The rearrangement uses TRBV29-1 and TRBJ2-5, with D uncertain. This CDR3 has 14 amino acids. Germline CDR1 SQVTM, CDR2 ANQGSEA. V was clipped by 3 bases and J by 4 bases, with 15 bases between them.

Note on this clone: The same CDR3 arises from other DNA sequences in this sample as well. This chain uses TRBV9 with TRBJ2-5, with TRBD1 matching over 9 bases. Germline assignment: CDR1 SGDLS and CDR2 YYNGEE. V shed 0 bases, J shed 3 bases, and the junction held 0 bases outside the gene matches. The CDR3 totals 14 residues. Written as DNA, the CDR3 is TGTGCCAGCAGCGTAGGACAGGGGGAAGAGACCCAGTACTTC. Translation: CASSVGQGEETQYF.

This chain uses TRBV30 with TRBJ1-1; 8 bases are a match to TRBD1. V shed 5 bases, J shed 4 bases, and the junction held 3 bases outside the gene matches. Germline lookup yields CDR1 GTSNPN and CDR2 SVGIG (reference sequence). This CDR3 comprises 12 residues. The CDR3 DNA follows: TGTGCCTGGGAGGACAGGGTCACTGAAGCTTTCTTT. This sequence encodes CAWEDRVTEAFF.

A word on this clone: A read error may produce the germline difference seen at one junction end. The chain recombines TRBV30 with TRBJ2-1, with D possibly being TRBD1 or TRBD2 (5 bases each). Germline CDR1 is GTSNPN and CDR2 is SVGIG (reference sequence). There are 14 residues in the CDR3. CDR3 bases: TGTGCCTGGAAGTGGGGACCCTCCCACAATGAGCAGTTCTTC. It codes for CAWKWGPSHNEQFF.

J is TRBJ1-1 and V is TRBV7-6, with D possibly matching TRBD1 (6 bases). CDR1 and CDR2 (germline): SGHVS, FNYEAQ. The length of the CDR3 is 16 residues. V was cut by 4 bases and J by 3 bases, with 18 bases left in between. In DNA form, the CDR3 reads TGTGCCAGCAGCTCCGGGGGCCCTTGGGCGGACACTGAAGCTTTCTTT. Translated, it gives CASSSGGPWADTEAFF.

The rearrangement joins TRBV5-6 to TRBJ2-7; D uncertain. Trimming stripped 2 bases from V and 3 bases from J, with 9 bases between. Looked up from germline, CDR1 is SGHDT and CDR2 is YYEEEE. The CDR3 is made up of 13 amino acids. The CDR3 region is CASSLYGDYEQYF. CDR3 in DNA: TGTGCCAGCAGCTTATACGGAGACTACGAGCAGTACTTC.

This chain joins TRBV6-5 and TRBJ2-5; 10 bases are shared with TRBD2. Germline V gives CDR1 MNHEY, CDR2 SVGAGI. The CDR3 consists of 16 residues. The ends lost 2 bases at V and 0 bases at J; junction bases unmatched: 3. For the CDR3, the DNA is TGTGCCAGCAGTTACACTAGCGGGGCGTACCAAGAGACCCAGTACTTC. This gives the protein CASSYTSGAYQETQYF.

This chain joins TRBV25-1 and TRBJ2-5, with D possibly TRBD1 on 5 matching bases. CDR1 and CDR2 from the germline V gene are MGHDK and SYGVNS. The CDR3 length is 15 residues. V shed 3 bases and J shed 5 bases, with 16 bases lying between them. CDR3 residues: CASSDAGQALETQYF. CDR3 coding DNA: TGTGCCAGCAGTGATGCAGGACAAGCCTTGGAGACCCAGTACTTC.

The chain combines TRBV5-1 with TRBJ2-7; tentative D call: TRBD1 (5 bases). V was cut by 4 bases and J by 6 bases, with 17 bases left in between. This CDR3 contains 14 residues. Germline V lookup: CDR1 SGHRS, CDR2 YFSETQ. The CDR3 nucleotides read TGCGCCAGCAGCGTTTCAGGGTATTCCCGCGAGCAGTACTTC. This gives the protein CASSVSGYSREQYF.

The J gene is TRBJ2-7, the V gene TRBV23-1, with D tentatively TRBD1 or TRBD2 (5 bases each). TRBV23-1 is flagged as an ORF with uncertain function. The CDR3 covers 12 residues. Trimming left V 8 bases short and J 3 bases short, with 11 bases between. CDR3 nucleotides: TGCGCCAGCGTCTCGGGGCTCTACGAGCAGTACTTC. It encodes CASVSGLYEQYF.

The table lists this clone with a few counts. The V gene is TRBV7-9, the J gene TRBJ2-1; TRBD2 aligns across 7 bases. This CDR3 has 17 residues. Germline loops: CDR1 SEHNR, CDR2 FQNEAQ (reference sequence). With V trimmed by 5 bases and J by 9 bases, 19 bases remained unmatched. CDR3 DNA sequence: TGTGCCAGCAGCGAACGACTAGCTATACCGACATCGGTTGAGCAGTTCTTC. This sequence encodes CASSERLAIPTSVEQFF.

In its sample, this clone was seen once. The genes are TRBV6-6 and TRBJ2-5; a weak D match, TRBD1 (5 bases). Germline lookup yields CDR1 MNHNY and CDR2 SVGAGI (reference sequence). The CDR3 loop spans 15 amino acids. V was cut by 6 bases and J by 4 bases, with 18 bases left in between. The DNA of the CDR3 is TGTGCCAGCAGGTTGGGTCCCAGGGTTGGAGAGACCCAGTACTTC. Encoded protein: CASRLGPRVGETQYF.

The CDR3 region is CSASFHNSPLHF. The CDR3 bases are TGCAGCGCCTCCTTCCATAATTCACCCCTCCACTTT. The chain couples TRBV29-1 to TRBJ1-6, with D uncertain. The CDR3 is 12 amino acids. V was cut by 7 bases and J by 5 bases, with 9 bases left in between. Germline V gene sequence: CDR1 SQVTM, CDR2 ANQGSEA.

As regards this clone: The sample contains more than one DNA sequence encoding this CDR3. The genes are TRBV5-1 and TRBJ1-6, with unresolved D. V lost 0 bases, J lost 5 bases, and 9 bases lay in between. In germline, CDR1 is SGHRS, CDR2 YFSETQ. The CDR3 totals 15 residues. CDR3 residues: CASSLEGHHNSPLHF. Written as DNA, the CDR3 is TGCGCCAGCAGCTTGGAAGGGCACCATAATTCACCCCTCCACTTT.

This chain joins TRBV7-9 and TRBJ2-5; D uncertain. The germline V gene has CDR1 SEHNR and CDR2 FQNEAQ (reference sequence). The V end was cut by 4 bases, the J end by 1 base, with 16 bases between. This CDR3 is built from 16 residues. The CDR3 region has the DNA TGTGCCAGCAGCTCCTTCCCAGGTGGGGTCCAAGAGACCCAGTACTTC. This translates into CASSSFPGGVQETQYF.

J is TRBJ1-2 and V is TRBV27; possibly TRBD1 for D (6 bases). Germline V gives CDR1 MNHEY, CDR2 SMNVEV (reference sequence). The CDR3 has 13 residues. V lost 5 bases to trimming and J lost 4 bases, with 11 bases between them. The CDR3 nucleotides read TGTGCCAGCAGTACACAGGGATCCTATGGCTACACCTTC. Amino acids: CASSTQGSYGYTF.

In nucleotides, the CDR3 is TGTGCCAGCAATGCCCCGGGTTTGGAGACCCAGTACTTC. This sequence encodes CASNAPGLETQYF. The rearrangement links TRBV6-5 to TRBJ2-5, with D unclear. The germline gives CDR1 MNHEY, CDR2 SVGAGI. The CDR3 spans 13 residues. V lost 7 bases to trimming and J lost 5 bases, with 14 bases between them.

The CDR3 region has the DNA TGTGCCTGGTCTAGGGGAGTAACTGAAGCTTTCTTT. This gives the protein CAWSRGVTEAFF. V gene TRBV30 combines with J gene TRBJ1-1; a weak D match, TRBD1 (5 bases). Trimming pared 5 bases from V and 5 bases from J, leaving 12 bases between. This CDR3 is built from 12 residues. CDR1 and CDR2 from the germline V gene are GTSNPN and SVGIG (reference sequence).

CDR3 region: CASSYEHSVDNEQFF. The CDR3 nucleotides read TGTGCCAGCAGTTACGAGCATAGCGTGGACAATGAGCAGTTCTTC. The chain links TRBV6-5 to TRBJ2-1; D might be TRBD2 (5 bases). The V and J ends lost 2 bases and 5 bases respectively, with 13 bases between them. From germline, CDR1 is MNHEY and CDR2 SVGAGI. The CDR3 is 15 amino acids.

The V and J genes are TRBV7-8 and TRBJ1-6, with D maybe TRBD1 (5 bases). V lost 5 bases and J lost 10, with 18 bases in between. Germline lookup yields CDR1 SGHVS and CDR2 FQNEAQ. The CDR3 is made up of 15 amino acids. CDR3 DNA: TGTGCCAGCAGCCTAGGCAGGGAGGGAGGATCACCCCTCCACTTT. It is translated as CASSLGREGGSPLHF.

CDR3 loop: CSGITPNTEAFF. Written as DNA, the CDR3 is TGCAGCGGAATTACACCGAACACTGAAGCTTTCTTT. J is TRBJ1-1 and V is TRBV29-1, with D unresolved. CDR3 length equals 12 residues. Germline loops: CDR1 SQVTM, CDR2 ANQGSEA. V lost 7 bases, J lost 1 base, and 10 bases lay in between.

CDR3 DNA: TGCAGCGTTTTCCGACGGACCTCCTACAATGAGCAGTTCTTC. It codes for CSVFRRTSYNEQFF. The chain couples TRBV29-1 to TRBJ2-1; D not resolved. CDR1 SQVTM and CDR2 ANQGSEA come from the germline V gene. The CDR3 consists of 14 residues. Trimming removed 5 bases at V and 0 bases at J, with 11 bases between.

The V and J genes are TRBV29-1 and TRBJ2-3; 9 bases map to TRBD2. Per the germline V gene, CDR1 is SQVTM and CDR2 is ANQGSEA. The J segment lost 1 base and the V segment lost 6 bases, leaving 8 bases of the junction unmatched. The length of the CDR3 is 15 residues. In DNA, the CDR3 is TGCAGCGTCCGGAAGATAGCGGGGGGCACAGATACGCAGTATTTT. It translates to CSVRKIAGGTDTQYF.

The V call is TRBV7-3, the J call TRBJ2-3, with D unclear. The CDR3 is made up of 15 amino acids. In germline, CDR1 is SGHTA, CDR2 FQGTGA. The V end lost 2 bases, the J end lost 0 bases, and 9 bases lay between the germline ends. As DNA, the CDR3 is TGTGCCAGCAGCTTACGTGCCTCTAGCACAGATACGCAGTATTTT. This gives the protein CASSLRASSTDTQYF. The whole variable domain, filled in from reference TRBV7-3 and TRBJ2-3, reads GAGVSQTPSNKVTEKGKYVELRCDPISGHTALYWYRQSLGQGPEFLIYFQGTGAADDSGLPNDRFFAVRPEGSVSTLKIQRTERGDSAVYLCASSLRASSTDTQYFGPGTRLTVL.

The chain carries TRBV30 and TRBJ1-5, with 8 bases aligning to TRBD1. CDR1 and CDR2 (germline): GTSNPN, SVGIG (reference sequence). V was clipped by 5 bases and J by 5 bases; unmatched bases: 5. The CDR3 is made up of 13 amino acids. The CDR3 protein is CAWSQGVDQPQHF. Written as DNA, the CDR3 is TGTGCCTGGTCACAGGGGGTCGATCAGCCCCAGCATTTT. Supplemented by reference TRBV30 and TRBJ1-5, the full variable domain reads SQTIHQWPATLVQPVGSPLSLECTVEGTSNPNLYWYRQAAGRGLQLLFYSVGIGQISSEVPQNLSASRPQDRQFILSSKKLLLSDSGFYLCAWSQGVDQPQHFGDGTRLSIL.

This clone was detected only a few times. The V and J genes are TRBV9 and TRBJ2-1; D not certain. The CDR3 extends over 12 amino acids. Trimming took off 4 bases at V and 8 bases at J, with 10 bases between the two ends. CDR1 is SGDLS, CDR2 YYNGEE, per germline. CDR3 coding DNA: TGTGCCAGCAGCTTTCACATCCATGAGCAGTTCTTC. This codes for CASSFHIHEQFF.